The sequence of this T cell receptor beta chain was determined in a study of human T cells and chemical hapten exposure. Study summary: Yields of TCR per sample differed, chiefly owing to small differences in pooled library volume. Study-wide results and caveats: TCRs above 1 in 1000 frequency did not change with DPC sensitization.

This clonotype was observed a handful of times. Its antigen is unknown. As to time point: healthy volunteer bleed at 6 weeks. Blood, whole and unfractionated, served as the source for total RNA extraction. This CDR3 region has 15 residues. Germline assignment: CDR1 MNHEY and CDR2 SMNVEV (reference sequence). The V and J ends lost 8 bases and 0 bases respectively, with 16 bases between them. Library construction involved attaching unique molecular identifiers to individual cDNA molecules, which allowed quantitative, reproducible TCR counting. In the source study's methods: Between about 23,224 and 700,000 TCRs appeared in each sample, and the median stood at approximately 100,000. In TCRdb, the RACE reads were re-called with MiXCR into one record per CDR3 protein. None of the V and J calls come from the authors' own analysis; TCRdb made them. The sample shows some 65,000 distinct CDR3 sequences, 6% to 7% of them seen only once.

This clonotype was sampled from a female donor in good health. Some clones in this sample may be carry-over from other donors' samples. The rearrangement joins TRBV27 to TRBJ1-1; D call uncertain. The sequenced sample was whole blood. Written as DNA, the CDR3 is TGTGCCAGCTCCCGGTTCGCGGAATTGAACACTGAAGCTTTCTTT. Protein: CASSRFAELNTEAFF.